This record concerns one T cell receptor beta chain sequence. Its cognate antigen is unknown. These data belong to a study of T cells expressing NK-cell markers. Study outcomes and limitations: One observes that, in a handful of donors, these clonotypes were also the leading ones within the CD3+CD56-NKG2C+ fraction.

Scientists made TCR beta cDNA using 5'RACE template switching with UMIs. TCRdb re-called the 5' RACE reads; every CDR3 protein appears as one record, without DNA. Seen in this sample are some 390,000 distinct CDR3 sequences; the ten most common clones hold roughly 10%. The CDR3 totals 12 residues. Germline values: CDR1 MNHEY, CDR2 SMNVEV (reference sequence). Input material: blood T cells: a sorted CD56 or NKG2C T cell subset, CD4+ or CD8+ T cells, or bulk PBMC T cells (not recorded which). This chain joins TRBV27 and TRBJ2-1; checking the TCRdb D call of TRBD1 is not possible without DNA. This sequence originates from a woman in her forties or fifties in good health. CDR3 residues: CASSPYGGEQFF.